This T cell receptor beta chain was recorded in a study of cytomegalovirus exposure and HLA in healthy donors. 13 Jbeta primers and 60 Vbeta primers were used for the PCR. Repertoires were generated with immunoSEQ multiplex PCR, while TCRdb's copy carries only in-frame clones and drops some. The sample has 150,000 to 200,000 clones, around 82% seen once. Germline V gives CDR1 SGHNT, CDR2 YENEEA. Trimming removed 5 bases from V and 0 bases from J; junction bases left unmatched: 4. The CDR3 loop spans 15 amino acids. The TCR was taken from a man aged 18-30 years in good health and CMV-seronegative. The rearrangement joins TRBV11-3 to TRBJ2-3; 8 bases line up with TRBD2. What was sequenced was PBMCs. The CDR3 reads CASSPREGSTDTQYF. CDR3 nucleotide sequence: TGTGCCAGCAGCCCCCGGGAGGGGAGCACAGATACGCAGTATTTT.